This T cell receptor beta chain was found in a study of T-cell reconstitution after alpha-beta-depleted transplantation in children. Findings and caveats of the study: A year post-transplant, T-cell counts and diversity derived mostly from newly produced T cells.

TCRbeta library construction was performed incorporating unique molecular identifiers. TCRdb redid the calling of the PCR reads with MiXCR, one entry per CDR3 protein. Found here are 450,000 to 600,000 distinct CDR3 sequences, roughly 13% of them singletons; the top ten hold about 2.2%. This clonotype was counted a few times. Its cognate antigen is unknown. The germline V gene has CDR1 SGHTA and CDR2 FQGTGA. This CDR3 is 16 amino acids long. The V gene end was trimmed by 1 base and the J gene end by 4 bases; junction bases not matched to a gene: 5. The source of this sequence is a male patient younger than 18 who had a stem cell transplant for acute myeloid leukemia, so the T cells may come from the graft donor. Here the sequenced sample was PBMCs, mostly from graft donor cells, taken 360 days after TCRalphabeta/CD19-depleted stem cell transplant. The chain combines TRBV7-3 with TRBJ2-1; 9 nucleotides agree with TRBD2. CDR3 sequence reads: CASSLRASGDYNEQFF. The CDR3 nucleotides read TGTGCCAGCAGCTTAAGGGCTAGCGGGGATTACAATGAGCAGTTCTTC.